The 16 T cell receptor beta chains in this list originate from one sample, sequenced in a study of T cells after yellow fever vaccination. TCRdb redid the calling of the 5' RACE reads with MiXCR, one entry per CDR3 protein. The profile covers hundreds of thousands of distinct CDR3 sequences, with around an eighth appearing a single time and more than 13% taken by the ten largest. This specimen consisted of PBMCs, obtained on the day of the yellow fever booster vaccination. The receptors originated from a man aged 25-45 years who received the YFV17D yellow fever vaccine.

The V and J genes are TRBV9 and TRBJ2-3; no firm D call. Per germline, CDR1 SGDLS and CDR2 YYNGEE. The ends were cut back, 0 bases at V and 10 bases at J, with 12 bases in the middle. This CDR3 has 13 amino acids. CDR3 nucleotide sequence: TGTGCCAGCAGCGTAGAAGTGCTACCCCCGCAGTATTTT. It encodes CASSVEVLPPQYF.

As for this clonotype: Just one base apart from a much larger clone, this may be a read error. The chain couples TRBV12-3 or TRBV12-4 to TRBJ2-1, with D perhaps TRBD2 (6 bases). Trimming removed 6 bases from V and 9 bases from J, with 24 bases in between. The CDR3 sequence is 16 residues long. The CDR3 DNA reads as TGTGCCAGCAGAACCCTACTGGTTCGGGAGAGGAGTGAGCAGTTCTTC. Encoded protein: CASRTLLVRERSEQFF.

This clonotype was counted only a few times. This rearrangement joins TRBV24-1 to TRBJ1-1; no reliable D call. The CDR3 consists of 11 residues. Trimming took off 5 bases at V and 3 bases at J, with 3 bases between the two ends. Per the germline V gene, CDR1 is KGHDR and CDR2 is SFDVKD. In nucleotides, the CDR3 is TGTGCCACCAGTGTCTACACTGAAGCTTTCTTT. It translates to CATSVYTEAFF.

CDR3 sequence: CAWSVHSGSFSEQYF. CDR3 DNA: TGTGCCTGGAGTGTACATAGCGGGAGCTTCTCCGAGCAGTACTTC. The chain employs TRBV30 and TRBJ2-7, with 9 bases that match TRBD2. The J segment lost 6 bases and the V segment lost 0 bases, leaving 9 bases of the junction unmatched. The CDR3 extends over 15 amino acids. In germline, CDR1 is GTSNPN, CDR2 SVGIG (reference sequence).

The CDR3, as DNA: TGTGCCAGCAGTTTTGAGACTGAGCAGTTCTTC. It translates to CASSFETEQFF. The gene calls are TRBV12-3 or TRBV12-4 and TRBJ2-1, with no clear D. The ends were cut back, 3 bases at V and 9 bases at J, with 6 bases in the middle. The CDR3 has 11 amino acids.

The CDR3, as DNA: TGCGCCAGCAGCCAAGAGAAGCGTGAAGCTTTCTTT. Translated: CASSQEKREAFF. This chain uses TRBV4-3 with TRBJ1-1; no clear D. The CDR3 is 12 residues long. From germline, CDR1 is LGHNA and CDR2 YSLEER. V lost 0 bases and J 7 bases, leaving 6 bases between the germline ends.

This clonotype was detected only a few times. The chain carries TRBV20-1 and TRBJ2-5, with 8 bases that match TRBD2. The length of the CDR3 is 16 residues. From germline, CDR1 is DFQATT and CDR2 SNEGSKA (reference sequence). Trimming at V came to 3 bases and at J to 3 bases, leaving 12 bases not matched to a gene. The chain's CDR3 is CSARGPLAGKEETQYF. CDR3 DNA sequence: TGCAGTGCTAGGGGACCCCTAGCGGGTAAGGAAGAGACCCAGTACTTC.

This sequence joins TRBV5-1 and TRBJ1-3; maybe TRBD1 (5 bases). This CDR3 spans 15 amino acids. Germline values: CDR1 SGHRS, CDR2 YFSETQ. V was clipped by 2 bases and J by 2 bases, with 11 bases between them. CDR3 nucleotide sequence: TGCGCCAGCAGCTTCACCCAGGGAGCTGGAAACACCATATATTTT. It translates to CASSFTQGAGNTIYF.

The chain couples TRBV5-1 to TRBJ1-5, with D tentatively TRBD1 (5 bases). The CDR3 loop spans 15 amino acids. The germline CDR1 and CDR2 sequences are SGHRS and YFSETQ. Between the trimmed V and J ends, which lost 6 bases and 2 bases, there was a span of 15 bases. The CDR3 reads CASKVGDVGNQPQHF. CDR3 in DNA: TGCGCCAGCAAGGTTGGGGACGTGGGCAATCAGCCCCAGCATTTT.

The chain couples TRBV7-2 to TRBJ2-7; 10 bases fit TRBD2. The CDR3 extends over 16 amino acids. V shed 3 bases and J 5 bases; nucleotides not matched to a gene: 10. Germline V gene data show CDR1 as SGHTA and CDR2 as FQGNSA. This CDR3 reads CASSFTPAGGPDEQYF. For the CDR3, the DNA is TGTGCCAGCAGCTTCACCCCAGCGGGAGGGCCGGACGAGCAGTACTTC.

There are a few counts of this clonotype. The V and J genes are TRBV20-1 and TRBJ1-1; D is perhaps TRBD1 (6 bases). Trimming cost V 4 bases and J 10 bases, with 10 bases left between them. In germline, CDR1 is DFQATT, CDR2 SNEGSKA (reference sequence). There are 10 residues in the CDR3. The CDR3 spells CSANREGAFF. DNA for the CDR3: TGCAGTGCTAACAGGGAAGGAGCTTTCTTT.

The chain combines TRBV7-2 with TRBJ2-5; 12 bases are shared with TRBD2. The J segment lost 5 bases and the V segment lost 8 bases, leaving 6 bases of the junction unmatched. CDR3 length: 14 residues. Germline loops: CDR1 SGHTA, CDR2 FQGNSA. CDR3 region: CASERLAGVETQYF. CDR3 nucleotides: TGTGCCAGCGAGAGACTAGCGGGAGTGGAGACCCAGTACTTC.

The V and J genes are TRBV3-1 and TRBJ2-1, with unresolved D. Trimming removed 4 bases at V and 10 bases at J, with 11 bases between. Germline V CDR1 and CDR2: LGHDT, YNNKEL (reference sequence). This CDR3 has 12 residues. The chain's CDR3 is CASSPDLVEQFF. DNA for the CDR3: TGTGCCAGCAGCCCCGACCTGGTGGAGCAGTTCTTC.

This chain joins TRBV7-2 and TRBJ2-4; 7 nucleotides line up with TRBD1. The CDR3 is 16 amino acids. V lost 8 bases, J lost 0 bases, and 10 bases stayed unmatched. Germline CDR1 reads SGHTA; CDR2 reads FQGNSA. CDR3 sequence: CASGTRGGLAKNIQYF. CDR3 coding DNA: TGTGCCAGCGGCACCAGAGGGGGCTTAGCCAAAAACATTCAGTACTTC.

The rearrangement uses TRBV29-1 and TRBJ2-3; 9 bases are shared with TRBD2. CDR1 and CDR2 from the germline V gene are SQVTM and ANQGSEA. The CDR3 extends over 13 amino acids. V was pared by 5 bases and J by 1 base, with 1 base of the junction left unmatched. The CDR3 nucleotides read TGCAGCGTTCTAGCGGGACGCACAGATACGCAGTATTTT. Translated, it gives CSVLAGRTDTQYF.

The chain recombines TRBV10-3 with TRBJ2-3, with 10 bases fitting TRBD1. CDR1 ENHRY and CDR2 SYGVKD come from the germline V gene. The CDR3 has 11 amino acids. Losses at the gene ends were 4 bases for V and 14 bases for J; bases not matched to a gene: 3. This CDR3 reads CAISVGTGVYF. The CDR3 nucleotides read TGTGCCATCAGTGTGGGGACAGGGGTGTATTTT.